Listed below are T cell receptor beta chains from one sample, sequenced in a study of shared clonotypes between healthy human individuals. TCRdb's table, derived via immunoSEQ multiplex PCR, lists solely in-frame clones and lacks some. The sample shows just under 95,000 clones, 60% to 70% of them seen only once. Sequencing was carried out using memory CD8+ T cells sorted from blood. The receptors were gathered from a man younger than 40 in good health. CDR3s include the opening cysteine and the closing phenylalanine or tryptophan. D genes are given only for firm matches. The size field is filled for only some rows; it gives once, few, many or a size class.

v_call	d_call	clone_size	j_call	cdr3_aa	cdr3_nt
TRBV7-8	.	.	TRBJ2-1	CASSLVALTNEQFF	TGTGCCAGCAGCTTAGTGGCACTTACCAATGAGCAGTTCTTC
TRBV5-4	.	.	TRBJ2-1	CASSSGLDYNEQFF	TGTGCCAGCAGCTCGGGACTGGACTACAATGAGCAGTTCTTC
TRBV25-1	TRBD1	.	TRBJ2-3	CASSEPTTGGDTDTQYF	TGTGCCAGCAGTGAGCCCACGACAGGGGGAGACACAGATACGCAGTATTTT
TRBV15	.	.	TRBJ2-2	CATSKGWENTGELFF	TGTGCCACCAGCAAGGGCTGGGAGAACACCGGGGAGCTGTTTTTT
TRBV6-6	TRBD1	.	TRBJ2-7	CASSYTGQGAGEQYF	TGTGCCAGCAGTTACACAGGACAGGGGGCCGGCGAGCAGTACTTC
TRBV6-5	.	.	TRBJ2-1	CASSDPGAEQFF	TGTGCCAGCAGTGACCCAGGGGCTGAGCAGTTCTTC
TRBV11-3	.	.	TRBJ2-2	CASSAAGTNTGELFF	TGTGCCAGCAGCGCCGCCGGGACGAACACCGGGGAGCTGTTTTTT
TRBV18	.	.	TRBJ2-2	CASSPLDDPGGELFF	TGTGCCAGCTCCCCCCTCGATGACCCGGGCGGGGAGCTGTTTTTT
TRBV11-2	.	.	TRBJ2-7	CASSLEGVGFYEQYF	TGTGCCAGCAGCTTAGAAGGGGTAGGTTTCTACGAGCAGTACTTC
TRBV11-2	TRBD2	.	TRBJ2-7	CASSPRTSGTLSYEQYF	TGTGCCAGCAGCCCGCGGACTAGCGGGACCCTATCCTACGAGCAGTACTTC
TRBV7-8	.	.	TRBJ2-1	CASSFHSYNEQFF	TGTGCCAGCAGCTTTCACTCCTACAATGAGCAGTTCTTC
TRBV6-4	.	many	TRBJ2-3	CASSAGSSTDTQYF	TGTGCCAGCAGTGCCGGGAGCAGCACAGATACGCAGTATTTT
TRBV6-5	TRBD1	few	TRBJ1-2	CASSYLTGDDYTF	TGTGCCAGCAGTTACCTGACAGGGGACGACTACACCTTC
TRBV20-1	.	.	TRBJ2-1	CSGLTVPEQFF	TGCAGTGGACTAACGGTCCCGGAGCAGTTCTTC
TRBV11-2	.	once	TRBJ2-7	CASSLGQGTYYEQYF	TGTGCCAGCAGCTTGGGTCAGGGGACCTATTACGAGCAGTACTTC
TRBV7-9	.	.	TRBJ2-5	CASRRGGNRYQETQYF	TGTGCCAGCAGGAGGGGGGGAAACCGTTACCAAGAGACCCAGTACTTC
TRBV2	.	.	TRBJ2-7	CASTRLGEQYF	TGTGCCAGCACCCGACTGGGGGAGCAGTACTTC
TRBV2	.	.	TRBJ2-7	CASHPGTMTYEQYF	TGTGCCAGCCACCCCGGGACAATGACCTACGAGCAGTACTTC
TRBV11-2	.	.	TRBJ2-1	CASSLIRSSYNEQFF	TGTGCCAGCAGCTTAATTAGAAGCTCCTACAATGAGCAGTTCTTC
TRBV2	TRBD1	.	TRBJ2-7	CASSVPGGLEQYF	TGTGCCAGCAGTGTTCCAGGGGGTCTAGAGCAGTACTTC
TRBV28	TRBD2	.	TRBJ2-7	CASSLGLAGGNTYEQYF	TGTGCCAGCAGTTTGGGACTAGCGGGAGGAAATACCTACGAGCAGTACTTC
TRBV11-2	.	.	TRBJ2-7	CASSLRPDISYEQYF	TGTGCCAGCAGCTTACGACCCGACATCTCCTACGAGCAGTACTTC
TRBV19	TRBD1	.	TRBJ2-6	CASSVSGTAFSGANVLTF	TGTGCCAGTAGTGTATCCGGGACAGCGTTCTCTGGGGCCAACGTCCTGACTTTC
TRBV14	.	.	TRBJ2-1	CASSQIRDHNEQFF	TGTGCCAGCAGCCAAATCCGGGACCACAATGAGCAGTTCTTC
TRBV10-1	.	few	TRBJ2-7	CASSEVSNYEQYF	TGCGCCAGCAGTGAGGTCTCGAACTACGAGCAGTACTTC
TRBV4-1	TRBD1	.	TRBJ2-2	CASSPGDSFNTGELFF	TGCGCCAGCAGCCCTGGGGACAGTTTTAACACCGGGGAGCTGTTTTTT
TRBV15	.	.	TRBJ2-1	CATGDLFSYNEQFF	TGTGCCACCGGGGACCTCTTCTCCTACAATGAGCAGTTCTTC
TRBV29-1	.	.	TRBJ1-1	CSVVIGEAFF	TGCAGCGTTGTAATAGGGGAAGCTTTCTTT
TRBV28	TRBD1	.	TRBJ2-7	CASSYKTGAAGPLYEQYF	TGTGCCAGCAGTTACAAAACAGGGGCCGCAGGCCCCCTCTACGAGCAGTACTTC
TRBV4-1	.	.	TRBJ2-2	CASSHTSGELFF	TGCGCCAGCAGCCACACTTCCGGGGAGCTGTTTTTT
TRBV9	.	.	TRBJ2-7	CASSVSTHSYEQYF	TGTGCCAGCAGCGTGAGTACCCACTCCTACGAGCAGTACTTC
TRBV19	.	.	TRBJ1-5	CASSIDLSGYSNQPQHF	TGTGCCAGTAGTATAGATTTGTCAGGGTATAGCAATCAGCCCCAGCATTTT
TRBV10-1	.	.	TRBJ2-2	CASSESGAGELFF	TGCGCCAGCAGTGAGTCAGGGGCCGGGGAGCTGTTTTTT
TRBV29-1	.	.	TRBJ2-1	CSVDWVGEQFF	TGCAGCGTTGACTGGGTTGGTGAGCAGTTCTTC
TRBV6-4	TRBD1	.	TRBJ2-1	CASSDSPGQGYNEQFF	TGTGCCAGCAGCGACTCTCCGGGACAGGGGTACAATGAGCAGTTCTTC
TRBV13	.	.	TRBJ2-7	CASSIFQLEGSEQYF	TGTGCCAGCAGCATTTTCCAACTAGAAGGTTCCGAGCAGTACTTC
TRBV5-5	TRBD2	few	TRBJ2-7	CASRTTSGTSSYEQYF	TGTGCCAGCAGAACCACTAGCGGGACGAGCTCCTACGAGCAGTACTTC
TRBV7-9	TRBD1	.	TRBJ2-7	CASSLGDRDYEQYF	TGTGCCAGCAGCTTAGGGGACAGGGACTACGAGCAGTACTTC
TRBV5-1	.	many	TRBJ2-2	CASSLPGGPHTGELFF	TGCGCCAGCAGCTTGCCAGGAGGGCCCCACACCGGGGAGCTGTTTTTT
TRBV6-5	.	.	TRBJ1-4	CASSYRMANEKLFF	TGTGCCAGCAGTTATAGAATGGCCAATGAAAAACTGTTTTTT
TRBV5-1	TRBD1	.	TRBJ2-7	CASSLTRQGEVGYEQYF	TGCGCCAGCAGCTTGACCCGACAGGGGGAAGTTGGCTACGAGCAGTACTTC
TRBV14	TRBD1	.	TRBJ2-7	CASSRRDRSHEQYF	TGTGCCAGCAGCCGGAGGGACAGGTCCCACGAGCAGTACTTC
TRBV9	TRBD1	.	TRBJ1-5	CASSGGQGSQPQHF	TGTGCCAGCAGTGGGGGACAGGGGAGTCAGCCCCAGCATTTT
TRBV27	.	.	TRBJ2-7	CASSHHEQYF	TGTGCCAGCAGCCACCACGAGCAGTACTTC
TRBV5-4	.	.	TRBJ2-5	CASSLVGGIQETQYF	TGTGCCAGCAGCTTGGTAGGCGGGATCCAAGAGACCCAGTACTTC
TRBV2	.	few	TRBJ2-1	CASSESGLTYNEQFF	TGTGCCAGCAGTGAATCTGGACTGACATACAATGAGCAGTTCTTC